In its sample, the clone carrying this TCR beta chain was seen many times. These data come from a study of T cells of healthy individuals. MiXCR, applied by TCRdb to the 5' RACE reads, yields one record per CDR3 protein. Of fewer than 90,000 distinct CDR3 sequences in the sample, roughly 5% were seen once. CDR1 is MGHRA, CDR2 YSYEKL, per germline. This CDR3 spans 16 amino acids. The germline V and J ends were trimmed by 2 bases and 9 bases, with 19 bases remaining between them. The rearrangement links TRBV4-1 to TRBJ2-2; no clear D. The sequence was obtained from a female donor in good health. CDR3 sequence reads: CASSQPTRSIGRELFF. The CDR3 DNA reads TGCGCCAGCAGCCAACCGACGAGGTCCATTGGCCGGGAGCTGTTTTTT.